This TCR beta chain was observed in a study of technical replicates of blood from a few donors. Sequencing was performed with immunoSEQ multiplex PCR; in TCRdb, only in-frame clones are kept and a portion is missing. This sample yields tens of thousands of clones, of which around 94% are seen a single time; around 0.25% belongs to the top ten. This sequence was found in a human donor in good health. Sequenced input: T cells isolated from PBMCs.

CDR3 loop: CASSVAPRAGTDTQYF. Here the CDR3 DNA reads TGTGCCAGCAGCGTAGCCCCGAGGGCCGGCACAGATACGCAGTATTTT. The chain combines TRBV9 with TRBJ2-3; D may be TRBD2 (5 bases). Germline assignment: CDR1 SGDLS and CDR2 YYNGEE. Trimming cost V 0 bases and J 1 base, with 12 bases left between them. The CDR3 is made up of 16 amino acids.